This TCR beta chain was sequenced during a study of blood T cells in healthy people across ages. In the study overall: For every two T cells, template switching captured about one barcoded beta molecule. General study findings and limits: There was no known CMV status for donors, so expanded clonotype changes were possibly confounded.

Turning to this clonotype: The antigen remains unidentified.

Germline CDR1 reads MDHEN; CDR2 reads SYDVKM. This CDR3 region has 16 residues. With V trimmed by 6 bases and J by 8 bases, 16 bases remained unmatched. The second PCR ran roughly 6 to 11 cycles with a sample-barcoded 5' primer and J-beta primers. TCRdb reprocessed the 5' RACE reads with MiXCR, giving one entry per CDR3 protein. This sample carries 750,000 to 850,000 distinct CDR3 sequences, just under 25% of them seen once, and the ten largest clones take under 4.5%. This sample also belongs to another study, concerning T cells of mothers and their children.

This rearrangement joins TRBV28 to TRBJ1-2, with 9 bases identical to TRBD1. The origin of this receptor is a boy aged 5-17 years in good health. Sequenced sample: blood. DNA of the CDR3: TGTGCCAGCAGCTTCGACCATCAGGGACAGGGAGGGGGCTACACCTTC. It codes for CASSFDHQGQGGGYTF.